Presented here are 9 T cell receptor beta chains from one specimen sequenced in a study of shared clonotypes between healthy human individuals. The data were produced by immunoSEQ multiplex PCR, yet TCRdb's version contains in-frame clones alone and is incomplete. Among some 630,000 clones listed, 72% were seen once. The sample comprised memory CD4+ T cells sorted from blood. Subset meaning: CD45RA-negative fraction. These receptors came from a woman under 40 in good health.

There are a few counts of this clone. This chain joins TRBV6-5 and TRBJ1-1, with 7 bases that match TRBD1. This CDR3 contains 11 residues. Germline assignment: CDR1 MNHEY and CDR2 SVGAGI. With V trimmed by 8 bases and J by 8 bases, 5 bases remained unmatched. The CDR3 nucleotides are TGTGCCAGCCGTCGACAGGGAGAAGCTTTCTTT. Translating it yields CASRRQGEAFF.

The rearrangement links TRBV28 to TRBJ1-1; the D is unclear. The CDR3 totals 12 residues. Trimming shortened V by 7 bases and J by 4 bases, and 10 bases separated the two germline ends. Germline V gene sequence: CDR1 MDHEN, CDR2 SYDVKM. CDR3 DNA: TGTGCCAGCACCTCGACGGGCACTGAAGCTTTCTTT. Protein product: CASTSTGTEAFF.

This clone was counted once. This chain connects TRBV28 to TRBJ2-7, with D perhaps TRBD2 (5 bases). V lost 4 bases and J lost 3, with 10 bases in between. Looked up from germline, CDR1 is MDHEN and CDR2 is SYDVKM. The CDR3 extends over 13 amino acids. CDR3 amino acids: CASSSSSSYEQYF. In DNA form, the CDR3 reads TGTGCCAGCAGTTCCTCTAGCAGCTACGAGCAGTACTTC.

This chain joins TRBV5-4 and TRBJ2-5, with D possibly being TRBD1 (5 bases). This CDR3 has 14 amino acids. The V gene's germline CDR1 is SGHNT and CDR2 YYREEE (reference sequence). V lost 4 bases to trimming and J lost 5 bases, with 15 bases between them. CDR3 loop: CASSQDGHGETQYF. Written as DNA, the CDR3 is TGTGCCAGCAGCCAAGACGGACATGGGGAGACCCAGTACTTC.

The chain recombines TRBV18 with TRBJ2-1, with D perhaps matching TRBD2 (5 bases). Germline values: CDR1 KGHSH, CDR2 LQKENI. V was clipped by 5 bases and J by 10 bases, with 15 bases between them. CDR3 length: 13 amino acids. In nucleotides, the CDR3 is TGTGCCAGCTCAAAAAAAAGCGGTGGGGAGCAGTTCTTC. It encodes CASSKKSGGEQFF.

The V and J genes are TRBV10-1 and TRBJ2-3; 8 nucleotides match TRBD1. J lost 2 bases, V lost 2 bases, and 6 bases had no gene match. CDR3 length: 16 residues. Germline CDR1 WNHNN, CDR2 SYGVQD (reference sequence). The CDR3, as DNA: TGCGCCAGCAGTGAGCCCGGACAGGGCCTCACAGATACGCAGTATTTT. Amino acid sequence: CASSEPGQGLTDTQYF.

The chain uses TRBV10-3 and TRBJ1-1; D perhaps matches TRBD1 (6 bases). Trimming removed 11 bases at V and 2 bases at J, with 12 bases between. This CDR3 is built from 12 residues. Germline V gene data show CDR1 as ENHRY and CDR2 as SYGVKD. The CDR3 sequence: CAVGTPNTEAFF. The CDR3 coding sequence is TGTGCCGTCGGGACACCTAACACTGAAGCTTTCTTT.

J is TRBJ2-2 and V is TRBV5-1, with 12 bases lining up with TRBD2. V was pared by 5 bases and J by 5 bases, with 4 bases of the junction left unmatched. Germline assignment: CDR1 SGHRS and CDR2 YFSETQ. This CDR3 contains 15 residues. CDR3 DNA sequence: TGCGCCAGCAGGGCCGGGACTAGCGGGACCGGGGAGCTGTTTTTT. Translating gives CASRAGTSGTGELFF.

The CDR3 is CAWSAGTYEQYF. The CDR3, as DNA: TGTGCCTGGAGTGCAGGGACCTACGAGCAGTACTTC. The chain uses TRBV30 and TRBJ2-7; TRBD1 is a possible D gene (5 bases). The germline V gene encodes CDR1 GTSNPN and CDR2 SVGIG (reference sequence). This CDR3 has 12 residues. V shed 1 base and J shed 2 bases, with 6 bases lying between them.